The text below deals with one TCR beta chain. From germline, CDR1 is DFQATT and CDR2 SNEGSKA (reference sequence). V lost 7 bases to trimming and J lost 0 bases, with 6 bases between them. This CDR3 contains 11 residues. This record comes from a study of response to subunit inactivated influenza vaccine. Each CDR3 protein gets one entry after TCRdb re-called the RT-PCR reads with MiXCR. The sample contains about 830,000 distinct CDR3 sequences, approximately 17% of which appear only once. The rearrangement joins TRBV20-1 to TRBJ2-5; D uncertain. The starting material was PBMCs from blood, obtained 4 to 6 days after vaccination. The clonotype was recovered from a middle-aged man who received an inactivated influenza vaccine. CDR3 bases: TGCAGTGGAGTAGACCAAGAGACCCAGTACTTC. Translated, it gives CSGVDQETQYF.